This entry concerns a single T cell receptor beta chain. The record originates from a study of blood T cell repertoires in COVID-19. Study overall: Acute-phase and convalescent COVID-19 samples originated in the United States, Italy and Spain.

Participants were placed into cohorts based on the clinical history they reported. Original analysis: Reference gene primer amplification in the assay estimated nucleated cell counts. Method: immunoSEQ multiplex PCR; TCRdb's copy keeps in-frame clones and lacks some. V, J and clone size are those of that table, while D and trimming were read from the DNA. In the table there are over 200,000 clones, about 91% of which are singletons. The sequence derives from a man aged 18 to 29 with acute COVID-19. Sequenced input: PBMCs or T cells enriched from blood (not recorded which).

The CDR3 DNA sequence: TGTGCCAGCAGTGTACTAGCGATCGAGACCCAGTACTTC. This gives the protein CASSVLAIETQYF. The V gene is TRBV2, the J gene TRBJ2-5, with 7 bases that match TRBD2. This CDR3 is 13 amino acids long. The germline CDR1 and CDR2 sequences are SNHLY and FYNNEI. The V gene end was trimmed by 4 bases and the J gene end by 5 bases; junction bases not matched to a gene: 4.